A selection of T cell receptor beta chains follows, all from one sample in a study of blood T cell repertoires in COVID-19. Assay used: immunoSEQ multiplex PCR; TCRdb lists only in-frame clones, some missing. The data contain over 250,000 clones, more than 85% of them singletons. The material sequenced was peripheral blood. These receptor sequences come from a person between 18 and 35 years old with COVID-19, enrolled during active disease. Both conserved end residues are part of each CDR3. A D gene is named only where the DNA matches it firmly. The listing skips clone size in some rows; elsewhere it reads once, few, many or a size class.

clone size	D gene	V gene	J gene	CDR3 protein	CDR3 DNA
-	-	TRBV27	TRBJ2-7	CASSLFGGAYYEQYF	TGTGCCAGCAGTTTATTTGGGGGCGCTTACTACGAGCAGTACTTC
few	-	TRBV2	TRBJ1-2	CASSVLYGYTF	TGTGCCAGCAGTGTCCTCTATGGCTACACCTTC
-	-	TRBV30	TRBJ2-2	CAWSGPGGIGGELFF	TGTGCCTGGAGTGGCCCGGGCGGGATAGGTGGGGAGCTGTTTTTT
-	-	TRBV19	TRBJ1-2	CASSLSGDSGYYGYTF	TGTGCCAGTAGTCTTTCGGGAGATTCGGGATATTATGGCTACACCTTC
-	TRBD2	TRBV6-4	TRBJ2-1	CASSEGTSDEQFF	TGTGCCAGCAGTGAAGGGACTAGCGATGAGCAGTTCTTC
-	TRBD2	TRBV6-4	TRBJ2-3	CASSEGSGGSQYF	TGTGCCAGCAGCGAGGGGTCGGGGGGGTCGCAGTATTTT
-	-	TRBV28	TRBJ1-4	CASSGQSNEKLFF	TGTGCCAGCAGTGGGCAGAGTAATGAAAAACTGTTTTTT
-	TRBD1	TRBV6-5	TRBJ2-5	CASSFAGTGGEETQYF	TGTGCCAGCAGTTTCGCCGGGACAGGGGGCGAAGAGACCCAGTACTTC
-	-	TRBV3-1/TRBV3-2	TRBJ2-1	CASSPGGEQFF	TGTGCCAGCAGCCCAGGGGGGGAGCAGTTCTTC
-	TRBD1	TRBV27	TRBJ1-5	CASSPGGGGQPQHF	TGTGCCAGCAGTCCAGGGGGCGGAGGGCAGCCCCAGCATTTT
-	TRBD2	TRBV7-9	TRBJ2-2	CASSAGTSGAYTGELFF	TGTGCCAGCTCCGCCGGGACTAGCGGGGCCTACACCGGGGAGCTGTTTTTT
-	TRBD2	TRBV7-2	TRBJ2-1	CASSSIAGGYNEQFF	TGTGCCAGCAGCTCAATAGCGGGAGGGTACAATGAGCAGTTCTTC
-	-	TRBV6-1	TRBJ1-2	CASSEETTLYGYTF	TGTGCCAGCAGTGAAGAGACAACCCTCTATGGCTACACCTTC
-	TRBD1	TRBV5-1	TRBJ2-2	CASSPYFSGQGAYTGELFF	TGCGCCAGCAGCCCTTATTTTTCAGGGCAGGGGGCGTACACCGGGGAGCTGTTTTTT
-	TRBD1	TRBV9	TRBJ2-1	CASSVGDRGYYNEQFF	TGTGCCAGCAGCGTAGGGGACAGGGGGTACTACAATGAGCAGTTCTTC
-	-	TRBV5-1	TRBJ2-5	CASRRWEEKETQYF	TGCGCCAGCAGGCGGTGGGAGGAGAAAGAGACCCAGTACTTC
-	TRBD2	TRBV27	TRBJ2-1	CASSPMGAGAPNEQFF	TGTGCCAGCAGTCCCATGGGCGCGGGAGCCCCCAATGAGCAGTTCTTC
-	TRBD1	TRBV19	TRBJ1-2	CASSIAYQGVGYTF	TGTGCCAGTAGTATAGCTTACCAGGGGGTTGGCTACACCTTC
few	TRBD2	TRBV27	TRBJ2-5	CASSSRAGLAYF	TGTGCCAGCAGTTCGCGCGCTGGACTAGCCTACTTC
-	-	TRBV6-5	TRBJ2-1	CASSYSAYNEQFF	TGTGCCAGCAGTTACTCGGCTTACAATGAGCAGTTCTTC
-	-	TRBV24-1	TRBJ2-1	CATQGINEQFF	TGTGCCACTCAGGGTATTAATGAGCAGTTCTTC
-	TRBD2	TRBV7-9	TRBJ2-7	CASSDGLAGQEQYF	TGTGCCAGCAGCGACGGACTAGCGGGCCAGGAGCAGTACTTC
-	TRBD1	TRBV7-6	TRBJ2-1	CASSSYSGGFNEQFF	TGTGCCAGCAGCTCCTACTCAGGGGGCTTTAATGAGCAGTTCTTC
-	-	TRBV7-8	TRBJ2-7	CASSSHLDRYEQYF	TGTGCCAGCAGCTCCCACTTGGACAGATACGAGCAGTACTTC
-	-	TRBV7-9	TRBJ2-3	CASSPTERWDTQYF	TGTGCCAGCAGCCCAACAGAAAGGTGGGATACGCAGTATTTT
-	-	TRBV2	TRBJ2-7	CASSAGGPYEQYF	TGTGCCAGCAGTGCTGGCGGCCCCTACGAGCAGTACTTC
-	-	TRBV7-9	TRBJ1-2	CASSLGEYGYTF	TGTGCCAGCAGCTTAGGGGAGTATGGCTACACCTTC
-	TRBD2	TRBV10-3	TRBJ2-1	CAISENPAGVKNEQFF	TGTGCCATCAGTGAAAATCCAGCGGGAGTAAAGAATGAGCAGTTCTTC
-	-	TRBV9	TRBJ1-1	CATPGGDTEAFF	TGTGCCACCCCGGGGGGGGACACTGAAGCTTTCTTT
-	TRBD2	TRBV9	TRBJ2-5	CASSVSGSSETQYF	TGTGCCAGCAGCGTTAGCGGGAGTAGTGAGACCCAGTACTTC
-	TRBD1	TRBV5-6	TRBJ2-7	CASRGQGRGSYEQYF	TGTGCCAGCAGGGGACAGGGGAGAGGTTCCTACGAGCAGTACTTC
-	TRBD2	TRBV7-9	TRBJ2-3	CASSFGGIPGDTQYF	TGTGCCAGCAGCTTCGGGGGGATACCTGGAGATACGCAGTATTTT
-	-	TRBV19	TRBJ1-1	CASSPYMNTEAFF	TGTGCCAGTAGTCCCTATATGAACACTGAAGCTTTCTTT
once	-	TRBV28	TRBJ1-3	CASSPRASGNTIYF	TGTGCCAGCAGTCCCAGGGCCTCTGGAAACACCATATATTTT
-	-	TRBV10-2	TRBJ2-7	CATWAGTGLYEQYF	TGCGCCACCTGGGCGGGAACGGGGTTGTACGAGCAGTACTTC
-	-	TRBV6-2/TRBV6-3	TRBJ1-5	CASSRDTSQPQHF	TGTGCCAGCAGTCGTGACACATCTCAGCCCCAGCATTTT
-	-	TRBV6-5	TRBJ1-5	CASWNIQINQPQHF	TGTGCCAGCTGGAATATACAGATCAATCAGCCCCAGCATTTT
-	TRBD1	TRBV2	TRBJ2-5	CATGYDRAETQYF	TGTGCCACCGGTTACGACAGGGCGGAGACCCAGTACTTC
-	-	TRBV19	TRBJ2-7	CASRGGDGNSYEQYF	TGTGCCAGTAGAGGCGGGGACGGCAACTCCTACGAGCAGTACTTC
-	-	TRBV10-2	TRBJ2-7	CASQGSVPYEQYF	TGCGCCAGCCAGGGGAGTGTTCCCTACGAGCAGTACTTC
once	-	TRBV3-1/TRBV3-2	TRBJ2-7	CASSQDPGFSEQYF	TGTGCCAGCAGCCAAGATCCGGGGTTTAGCGAGCAGTACTTC
-	TRBD2	TRBV4-1	TRBJ2-1	CASSQDGDITGTSSFF	TGCGCCAGCAGCCAAGATGGGGATATCACAGGGACTAGTAGCTTCTTC
-	-	TRBV6-6	TRBJ2-4	CASSYPTGVGNIQYF	TGTGCCAGCAGTTACCCGACGGGGGTGGGAAACATTCAGTACTTC
-	-	TRBV10-3	TRBJ1-1	CAISELEGWTEAFF	TGTGCCATCAGTGAGTTGGAGGGGTGGACTGAAGCTTTCTTT